The clone carrying this T cell receptor beta chain was seen many times. The entry originates in a study of human T cells and chemical hapten exposure. Study-level information: Throughout the approximately 24-week study, diphenylcyclopropenone was applied weekly to the patients' scalps.

MiXCR, run by TCRdb on the RACE reads, gives a single entry per CDR3 protein. In the table there are 70,000 to 90,000 distinct CDR3 sequences, about 10% of which are singletons. This CDR3 region has 11 residues. Germline V gene sequence: CDR1 SEHNR, CDR2 FQNEAQ (reference sequence). V dropped 4 bases and J dropped 10 bases, with 9 bases sitting between them. Time point in this sample: patch test 2, 6 weeks after DPC sensitization. Treatment described: therapeutic diphenylcyclopropenone sensitization with weekly scalp DPC. The sequenced sample was whole blood, obtained in connection with sensitization to the hapten diphenylcyclopropenone (DPC). V and J are TRBV7-9 and TRBJ2-3; no firm D call. The origin of this receptor is a woman aged 50 to 65 with alopecia areata. Some clones in this sample may be carry-over from other donors' samples. The CDR3 loop is CASSSGPAQYF. The DNA for the CDR3 is TGTGCCAGCAGCTCCGGTCCGGCGCAGTATTTT.